This TCR beta chain was sequenced for a study of OX40 agonist ivuxolimab in advanced cancers. Across the whole study: Dose-escalation patients were diagnosed with hepatocellular carcinoma, melanoma, renal cell cancer or head and neck cancer.

Method: immunoSEQ multiplex PCR; TCRdb's copy keeps in-frame clones and lacks some. The sample has tens of thousands of clones; 75% to 90% are singletons. Sampling times: baseline, cycle 4 day 1, cycle 7 day 1. The V end lost 9 bases, the J end lost 11 bases, and 16 bases lay between the germline ends. The length of the CDR3 is 11 residues. CDR1 is MNHEY, CDR2 SMNVEV, per germline (reference sequence). This TCR came from an adult with an advanced solid tumor such as melanoma, head and neck, liver or kidney cancer. This material consisted of CD4+ or CD8+ T cells sorted from blood, taken in a trial of the OX40 agonist ivuxolimab. This chain links TRBV27 with TRBJ1-1; D possibly corresponds to TRBD1 (5 bases). The CDR3 DNA reads as TGTGCCAGTTGGGGCAGGCGGAGGGCTTTCTTT. It encodes CASWGRRRAFF.